The 17 T cell receptor beta chains below all came from one sample that was sequenced in a study of CD8 T cells in ankylosing spondylitis. Broader study findings: It appeared that ankylosing spondylitis blood was characterized by a TCR beta motif of eight highly homologous variants.

These receptors' antigens are unknown. Using its own MiXCR run on the 5' RACE reads, TCRdb lists one record per CDR3 protein. The data hold approximately 540,000 distinct CDR3 sequences, with over 9.5% observed a single time. The sample taken for sequencing was blood, either unsorted or a sorted T cell fraction (not recorded which). The receptor source for this set is a male donor with ankylosing spondylitis.

The chain couples TRBV20-1 to TRBJ1-3, with no clear D. Germline lookup yields CDR1 DFQATT and CDR2 SNEGSKA (reference sequence). This CDR3 is built from 14 residues. V lost 5 bases, J lost 0 bases, and 11 bases lay in between. CDR3 region: CSAPTTYSGNTIYF. CDR3 sequence (DNA): TGCAGTGCTCCGACGACTTACTCTGGAAACACCATATATTTT.

J is TRBJ2-6 and V is TRBV20-1; no clear D gene. The V gene's germline CDR1 is DFQATT and CDR2 SNEGSKA (reference sequence). Trimming took off 5 bases at V and 0 bases at J, with 5 bases between the two ends. The CDR3 is 13 amino acids. The CDR3 sequence is CSALTSGANVLTF. CDR3 nucleotide sequence: TGCAGTGCTCTGACCTCTGGGGCCAACGTCCTGACTTTC.

CDR3 amino acids: CASSKQGDTEAFF. The CDR3 DNA reads TGCGCCAGCAGCAAACAGGGGGACACTGAAGCTTTCTTT. This sequence joins TRBV5-1 and TRBJ1-1; TRBD1 matches at 8 bases. The CDR3 is 13 residues long. CDR1 is SGHRS and CDR2 is YFSETQ in the germline V gene. J lost 3 bases, V lost 4 bases, and 2 bases had no gene match.

The V and J genes are TRBV28 and TRBJ2-2, with 8 bases lining up with TRBD1. The CDR3 has 16 amino acids. Germline V gene sequence: CDR1 MDHEN, CDR2 SYDVKM. With V trimmed by 4 bases and J by 5 bases, 9 bases remained unmatched. The CDR3 spells CASSYGQGFNTGELFF. The CDR3 nucleotides are TGTGCCAGCAGTTACGGACAGGGCTTTAATACCGGGGAGCTGTTTTTT.

The V call is TRBV5-1, the J call TRBJ2-7; D remains ambiguous. Germline V gene data show CDR1 as SGHRS and CDR2 as YFSETQ. The CDR3 runs 13 residues. Trimming cost V 2 bases and J 3 bases, with 9 bases left between them. The DNA for the CDR3 is TGCGCCAGCAGCTTTAGTTGGGACTACGAGCAGTACTTC. It is translated as CASSFSWDYEQYF.

The table lists this clonotype with many counts. The chain is built from TRBV12-3 or TRBV12-4 and TRBJ1-4, with D possibly TRBD1 on 6 matching bases. CDR3 length: 15 amino acids. V was trimmed by 6 bases and J by 5 bases, leaving 16 bases between them. The CDR3 sequence: CASRPIPGTNEKLFF. The CDR3, as DNA: TGTGCCAGCAGACCCATACCCGGGACAAATGAAAAACTGTTTTTT.

The chain has TRBV3-1 and TRBJ1-6, with D possibly being TRBD1 (5 bases). With 2 bases removed from V and 7 bases from J, the gap between germline ends came to 9 bases. CDR1 is LGHDT and CDR2 is YNNKEL in the germline V gene (reference sequence). There are 14 residues in the CDR3. This CDR3 is CASSQQGENSPLHF. CDR3 sequence (DNA): TGTGCCAGCAGCCAACAGGGAGAGAATTCACCCCTCCACTTT. Variable domain in full (rest from reference TRBV3-1 and TRBJ1-6): DTAVSQTPKYLVTQMGNDKSIKCEQNLGHDTMYWYKQDSKKFLKIMFSYNNKELIINETVPNRFSPKSPDKAHLNLHINSLELGDSAVYFCASSQQGENSPLHFGNGTRLTVT.

Comments on this clonotype: This may be a read error, as it is one base from a much larger clone. This chain uses TRBV9 with TRBJ2-1; 8 nucleotides line up with TRBD2. The CDR3 has 17 residues. Germline assignment: CDR1 SGDLS and CDR2 YYNGEE. Written as DNA, the CDR3 is TGTGCCAGCAGCGTAGAGCTAGCGGGCAGCTCCTACAATGAGCTGTTCTTC. Its protein product is CASSVELAGSSYNELFF.

This clonotype was detected a few times. The CDR3 sequence is CSAKTGDNEKLFF. Written as DNA, the CDR3 is TGCAGTGCAAAGACCGGTGATAATGAAAAACTGTTTTTT. This rearrangement joins TRBV20-1 to TRBJ1-4, with unresolved D. This CDR3 is built from 13 residues. V shed 6 bases and J shed 4 bases, with 12 bases lying between them. The germline V gene encodes CDR1 DFQATT and CDR2 SNEGSKA (reference sequence).

The rearrangement links TRBV2 to TRBJ2-1; 9 bases are a match to TRBD2. Germline CDR1 and CDR2: SNHLY and FYNNEI. This CDR3 has 15 amino acids. V lost 2 bases and J lost 9; bases outside the gene matches: 8. In DNA form, the CDR3 reads TGTGCCAGCAGTGAAATAGCGGGAGTTAGGGGTGAGCAGTTCTTC. Translated, it gives CASSEIAGVRGEQFF.

This chain connects TRBV29-1 to TRBJ2-3; the match to TRBD2 covers 10 bases. The CDR3 consists of 14 residues. CDR1 is SQVTM, CDR2 ANQGSEA, per germline. Trimming removed 6 bases from V and 0 bases from J; junction bases left unmatched: 3. CDR3 coding DNA: TGCAGCGTCCGGACTAGCGGCAGCACAGATACGCAGTATTTT. Translating it yields CSVRTSGSTDTQYF.

CDR3 bases: TGCAGTGCCTCTGGACGGGATTTCACAGATACGCAGTATTTT. As protein: CSASGRDFTDTQYF. This sequence joins TRBV20-1 and TRBJ2-3; possibly TRBD2 for D (5 bases). CDR3 length: 14 amino acids. The germline V and J ends were trimmed by 6 bases and 2 bases, with 15 bases remaining between them. CDR1 and CDR2 (germline): DFQATT, SNEGSKA (reference sequence).

In this sample, this clonotype turned up a few times. The rearrangement links TRBV12-3 or TRBV12-4 to TRBJ2-1, with D maybe TRBD2 (5 bases). The CDR3 sequence is 12 residues long. The germline V and J ends were trimmed by 5 bases and 14 bases, with 16 bases remaining between them. In nucleotides, the CDR3 is TGTGCCAGCAGTCCAGGACCGACCGGGGAGTTCTTC. It yields the protein CASSPGPTGEFF.

This clonotype was seen many times. V usage is TRBV5-5 and J usage is TRBJ2-3; no firm D call. The CDR3 has 16 residues. CDR1 is SGHKS, CDR2 YYEKEE, per germline (reference sequence). Trimming took 0 bases from V and 2 from J, leaving 13 bases between them. DNA for the CDR3: TGTGCCAGCAGCTTGGGGGATTGGCCCAACACAGATACGCAGTATTTT. It translates to CASSLGDWPNTDTQYF.

There are many counts of this clonotype. The chain combines TRBV2 with TRBJ2-7; TRBD2 is a possible D gene (5 bases). CDR1 and CDR2 (germline): SNHLY, FYNNEI. V was shortened by 8 bases and J by 3 bases, with 23 bases between the two germline ends. CDR3 length: 16 amino acids. The DNA of the CDR3 is TGTGCCAGCCAAAGGGCTAGCCAGATTCACTACTACGAGCAGTACTTC. Translated: CASQRASQIHYYEQYF.

The V gene is TRBV4-1, the J gene TRBJ1-1; D is possibly TRBD1 (6 bases). Germline V gene lookup returns CDR1 MGHRA and CDR2 YSYEKL. CDR3 length: 14 amino acids. The V end was cut by 3 bases, the J end by 3 bases, with 11 bases between. CDR3 in amino acids: CASSHGRTDTEAFF. CDR3 DNA: TGCGCCAGCAGCCATGGACGGACAGACACTGAAGCTTTCTTT.

This clonotype was seen only a few times. The chain has TRBV5-1 and TRBJ1-1, with D perhaps matching TRBD1 (5 bases). Germline V gene lookup returns CDR1 SGHRS and CDR2 YFSETQ. The CDR3 loop spans 13 amino acids. Trimming left V 4 bases short and J 5 bases short, with 12 bases between. CDR3 sequence: CASSPAWGTEAFF. The CDR3, as DNA: TGCGCCAGCAGCCCCGCCTGGGGGACTGAAGCTTTCTTT. Complete variable domain (other parts from reference TRBV5-1 and TRBJ1-1): KAGVTQTPRYLIKTRGQQVTLSCSPISGHRSVSWYQQTPGQGLQFLFEYFSETQRNKGNFPGRFSGRQFSNSRSEMNVSTLELGDSALYLCASSPAWGTEAFFGQGTRLTVV.